The 7 T cell receptor beta chains below come from one sample, sequenced in a study of post-analysis software for immune sequencing data. TCR beta libraries were prepared from cDNA with unique molecular identifiers. TCRdb re-called the PCR reads through MiXCR, storing one row per CDR3 protein. The sample has around 160,000 distinct CDR3 sequences, around 34% seen once. Here the sequenced sample was blood, taken after autologous hematopoietic stem cell transplantation. The receptor set was obtained from a girl between 10 and 17 years old with multiple sclerosis.

The chain employs TRBV4-3 and TRBJ2-1, with 7 positions matching TRBD1. This CDR3 region has 15 residues. V trimming: 4 bases; J trimming: 8 bases; junction bases outside the gene matches: 11. Germline V gene sequence: CDR1 LGHNA, CDR2 YSLEER. For the CDR3, the DNA is TGCGCCAGCAGCCTTCGACAGGGTGGGGGCGATGAGCAGTTCTTC. Protein: CASSLRQGGGDEQFF.

The chain recombines TRBV7-2 with TRBJ2-7, with 10 bases aligning to TRBD1. J gave up 6 bases and V 5 bases, and 13 bases lay outside the gene matches. The CDR3 consists of 16 residues. Germline CDR1 is SGHTA and CDR2 is FQGNSA. CDR3: CASSTGQGGAVSEQYF. The CDR3 DNA is TGTGCCAGCAGCACTGGACAGGGGGGTGCGGTGAGCGAGCAGTACTTC.

This clonotype was counted at least ten times. The chain employs TRBV5-5 and TRBJ2-5; tentatively, D is TRBD2 (6 bases). The CDR3 runs 13 residues. With 5 bases removed from V and 11 bases from J, the gap between germline ends came to 19 bases. CDR1 is SGHKS, CDR2 YYEKEE, per germline (reference sequence). CDR3 in amino acids: CASSLAGTYGQYF. DNA for the CDR3: TGTGCCAGCAGTCTGGCGGGAACCTACGGGCAGTACTTC.

The rearrangement links TRBV12-3 or TRBV12-4 to TRBJ2-5, with D possibly TRBD1 on 6 matching bases. There are 13 residues in the CDR3. Trimming pared 5 bases from V and 6 bases from J, leaving 13 bases between. The CDR3 DNA is TGTGCCAGCAGTGAGACAGGTTTGAAGACCCAGTACTTC. Its translation: CASSETGLKTQYF.

V usage is TRBV15 and J usage is TRBJ2-2; 9 nucleotides align to TRBD1. The junction had 4 bases not matched to a gene; V was cut back by 8 bases and J by 6 bases. Germline V gene lookup returns CDR1 LNHNV and CDR2 YYDKDF (reference sequence). The CDR3 totals 13 residues. The CDR3 sequence is CATRDRVSGELFF. The CDR3 nucleotides are TGTGCCACCCGGGACAGGGTTTCCGGGGAGCTGTTTTTT.

The J gene is TRBJ2-7, the V gene TRBV18; D not resolved. This CDR3 spans 13 amino acids. Looked up from germline, CDR1 is KGHSH and CDR2 is LQKENI. Trimming took 1 base from V and 4 from J, leaving 8 bases between them. The CDR3 sequence: CASSPLTGYEQYF. As DNA, the CDR3 is TGTGCCAGCTCACCACTGACCGGGTACGAGCAGTACTTC.

This clonotype was seen a few times. The chain combines TRBV20-1 with TRBJ2-5; D unresolved. The germline gives CDR1 DFQATT, CDR2 SNEGSKA (reference sequence). Between the trimmed V and J ends, which lost 0 bases and 0 bases, there was a span of 5 bases. This CDR3 comprises 13 residues. CDR3 coding DNA: TGCAGTGCTAGAGACAGCTACCAAGAGACCCAGTACTTC. It is translated as CSARDSYQETQYF.